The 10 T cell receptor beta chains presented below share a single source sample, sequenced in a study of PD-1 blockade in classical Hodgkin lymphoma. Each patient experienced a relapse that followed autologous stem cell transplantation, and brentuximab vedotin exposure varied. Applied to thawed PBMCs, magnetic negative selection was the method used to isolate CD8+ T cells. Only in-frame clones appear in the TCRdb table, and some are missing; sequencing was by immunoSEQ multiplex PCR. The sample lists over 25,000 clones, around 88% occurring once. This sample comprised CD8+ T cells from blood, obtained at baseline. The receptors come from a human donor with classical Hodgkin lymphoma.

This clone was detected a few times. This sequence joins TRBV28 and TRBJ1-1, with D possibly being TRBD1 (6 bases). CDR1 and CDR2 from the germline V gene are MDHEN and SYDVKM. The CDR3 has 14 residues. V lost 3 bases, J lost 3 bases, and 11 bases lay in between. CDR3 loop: CASSLLTGYTEAFF. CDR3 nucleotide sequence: TGTGCCAGCAGTTTGTTGACAGGTTACACTGAAGCTTTCTTT.

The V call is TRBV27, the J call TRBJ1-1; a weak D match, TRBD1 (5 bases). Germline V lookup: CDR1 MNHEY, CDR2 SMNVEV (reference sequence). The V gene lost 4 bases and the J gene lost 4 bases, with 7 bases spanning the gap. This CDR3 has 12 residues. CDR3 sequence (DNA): TGTGCCAGCAGTTCAGGGCGCACTGAAGCTTTCTTT. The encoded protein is CASSSGRTEAFF.

The CDR3 loop reads CASSLGAGRLKAVLTF. The CDR3 DNA reads TGTGCCAGCAGTTTAGGGGCAGGCCGGTTGAAAGCCGTCCTGACTTTC. J is TRBJ2-6 and V is TRBV27; D might be TRBD1 (5 bases). V was clipped by 2 bases and J by 12 bases, with 20 bases between them. Germline V gene sequence: CDR1 MNHEY, CDR2 SMNVEV (reference sequence). CDR3 size: 16 residues. Filled out from reference TRBV27 and TRBJ2-6, the complete variable domain reads EAQVTQNPRYLITVTGKKLTVTCSQNMNHEYMSWYRQDPGLGLRQIYYSMNVEVTDKGDVPEGYKVSRKEKRNFPLILESPSPNQTSLYFCASSLGAGRLKAVLTFGAGSRLTVL.

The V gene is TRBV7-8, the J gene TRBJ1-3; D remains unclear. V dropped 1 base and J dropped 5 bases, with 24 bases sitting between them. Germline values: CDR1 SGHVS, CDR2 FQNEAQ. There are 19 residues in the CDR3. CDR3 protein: CASSLVLADLDQARNTIYF. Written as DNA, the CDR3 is TGTGCCAGCAGCTTAGTTCTGGCAGATCTCGACCAGGCCAGAAACACCATATATTTT.

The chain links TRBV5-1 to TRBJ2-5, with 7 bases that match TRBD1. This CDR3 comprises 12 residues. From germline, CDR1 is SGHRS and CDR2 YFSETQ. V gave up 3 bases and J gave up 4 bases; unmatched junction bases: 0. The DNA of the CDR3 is TGCGCCAGCAGCTGGACAGGAGAGACCCAGTACTTC. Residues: CASSWTGETQYF.

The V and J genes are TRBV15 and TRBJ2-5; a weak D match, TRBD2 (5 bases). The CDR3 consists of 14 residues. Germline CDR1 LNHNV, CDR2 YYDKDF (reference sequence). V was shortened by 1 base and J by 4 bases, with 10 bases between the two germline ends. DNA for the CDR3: TGTGCCACCAGCAGAGTAGAGGGTGGAGAGACCCAGTACTTC. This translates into CATSRVEGGETQYF.

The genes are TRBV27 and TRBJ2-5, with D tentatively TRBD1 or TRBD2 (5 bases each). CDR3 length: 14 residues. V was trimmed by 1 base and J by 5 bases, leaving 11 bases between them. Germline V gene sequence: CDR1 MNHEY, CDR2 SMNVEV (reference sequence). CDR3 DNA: TGTGCCAGCAGTTTATTCCGGGGCGGCGAGACCCAGTACTTC. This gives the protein CASSLFRGGETQYF.

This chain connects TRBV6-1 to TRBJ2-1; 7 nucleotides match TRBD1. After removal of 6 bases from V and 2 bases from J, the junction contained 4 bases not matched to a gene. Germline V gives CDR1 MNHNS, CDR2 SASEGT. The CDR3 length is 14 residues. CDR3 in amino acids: CASSPDRTYNEQFF. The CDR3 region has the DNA TGTGCCAGCAGCCCGGACAGGACCTACAATGAGCAGTTCTTC.

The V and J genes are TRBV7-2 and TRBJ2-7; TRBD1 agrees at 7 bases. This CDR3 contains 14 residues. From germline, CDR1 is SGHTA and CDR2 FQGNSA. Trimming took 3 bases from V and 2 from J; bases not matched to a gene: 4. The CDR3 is CASSFGQATYEQYF. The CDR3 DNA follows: TGTGCCAGCAGCTTCGGACAGGCTACCTACGAGCAGTACTTC.

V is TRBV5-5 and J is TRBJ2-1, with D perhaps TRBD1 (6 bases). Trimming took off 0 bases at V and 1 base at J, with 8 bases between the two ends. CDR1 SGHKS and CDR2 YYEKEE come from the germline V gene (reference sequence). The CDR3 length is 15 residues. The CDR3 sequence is CASSLDRDSYNEQFF. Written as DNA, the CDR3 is TGTGCCAGCAGCTTGGACAGGGATTCCTACAATGAGCAGTTCTTC. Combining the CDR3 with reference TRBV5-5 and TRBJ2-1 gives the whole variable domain DAGVTQSPTHLIKTRGQQVTLRCSPISGHKSVSWYQQVLGQGPQFIFQYYEKEERGRGNFPDRFSARQFPNYSSELNVNALLLGDSALYLCASSLDRDSYNEQFFGPGTRLTVL.